The text below deals with one TCR beta chain. It lacks a known antigen. Base qualities are missing; no much larger clone stands one base away. The collaborating institutions used their own protocols to collect whole blood in K2EDTA tubes. For TCRbeta analysis, collaborators shipped samples as frozen whole blood, isolated PBMCs, or DNA extracted from either of those sample types. The immunoSEQ Assay, a bias-controlled multiplex PCR, was used to amplify TCRbeta CDR3 regions from genomic DNA. As for how the authors treated the data: Nucleated cell counts per sample were estimated from amplification of reference gene primers within the assay. To quantify the absolute abundance of each unique TCRbeta CDR3 rearrangement, sequence reads were collapsed and filtered. For each sample, productive Simpson clonality was calculated as the square root of Simpson's diversity index across productive rearrangements. The immuneACCESS repertoire file appears here via TCRdb, limited to in-frame rearrangements. These files lack a portion of the clones; in checked studies, under half of the deficit traces to unresolved V genes, and the cause of the others is not known. V, J and clone size derive from that table, while D and trimming were established from the DNA sequence. For this sample the table gives about 200,000 clones, of which 88% were detected only once. The top ten clonotypes cover 1.5% to 2% of the sample.

The sample is drawn from a study of blood T cell repertoires in COVID-19 (dated by TCRdb to about 2020). With respect to the entire study: The collaborator samples originated in the United States, Italy and Spain and spanned the acute and convalescent phases of COVID-19. The prospective study material was composed of cDNA or gDNA derived from T cells, B-cell-depleted T cells, or PBMCs. Subjects who had been exposed to COVID-19, were actively infected with it, or had recovered from it provided the deeply sampled blood TCRbeta repertoires that made up the dataset. The repertoires were released in a freely available public database meant as a resource for research on the immune response to SARS-CoV-2. Samples were obtained from the ongoing ImmuneRACE study (first 160 participants) and from approximately 1,200 subjects provided by 6 global collaborators. A de-identified subject ID, COVID-19 status, age in years and sex were almost always included in the sample metadata. Where available, HLA class I and class II types were taken from metadata supplied by the sample provider and were not determined by assay-based typing. General study outcomes and caveats: The quantity of clinical and demographic metadata differed by source and by participant and was supplied without curation.

From the cysteine up to the phenylalanine, the CDR3 has a length of 15 residues. The entry retains the CDR3 DNA only, 45 bases that are in frame from base 1. The germline V gene provides CDR1 SNHLY and CDR2 FYNNEI. Deletion took 3 bases off V and 8 bases off J, with a span of 19 bases between the germline ends. Sequenced sample: peripheral blood. This clonotype was sampled from a man between 18 and 29 years old with active or convalescent COVID-19. The chain is assembled from TRBV2 and TRBJ1-2; the D gene is perhaps TRBD1, on 6 matching bases. This receptor carries the CDR3 CASSDPQGAIGGYTF. DNA sequence: TGTGCCAGCAGTGACCCACAGGGAGCGATAGGCGGCTACACCTTC.